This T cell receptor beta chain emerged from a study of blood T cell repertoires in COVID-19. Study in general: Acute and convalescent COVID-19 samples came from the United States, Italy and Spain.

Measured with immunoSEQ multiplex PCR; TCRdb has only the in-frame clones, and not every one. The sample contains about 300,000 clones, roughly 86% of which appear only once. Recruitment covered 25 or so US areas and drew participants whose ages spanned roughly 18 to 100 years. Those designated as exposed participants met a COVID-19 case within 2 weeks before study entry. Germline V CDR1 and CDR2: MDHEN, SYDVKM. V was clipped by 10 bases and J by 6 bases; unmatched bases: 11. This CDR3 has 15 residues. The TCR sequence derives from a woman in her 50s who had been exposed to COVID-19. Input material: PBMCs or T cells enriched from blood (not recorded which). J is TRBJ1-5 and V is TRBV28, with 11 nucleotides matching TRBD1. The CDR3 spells CATESGQGGTQPQHF. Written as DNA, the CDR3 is TGTGCCACCGAATCGGGACAGGGGGGGACTCAGCCCCAGCATTTT.